This T cell receptor (beta chain) stems from a study of blood T cell repertoires in COVID-19. Study-level background: Samples came from the United States, Italy and Spain, spanning acute and convalescent COVID-19. Nucleic acid was either cDNA or gDNA, and it came from T cells, B-cell-depleted T cells, or PBMCs.

The CDR3 length is 13 residues. The germline CDR1 and CDR2 sequences are MGHRA and YSYEKL. The ends were cut back, 0 bases at V and 4 bases at J, with 6 bases in the middle. Followed longitudinally, the Seattle patients had been enrolled during active infection. In the source study's methods: Estimation of nucleated cell counts was performed using reference gene primer amplification. The data were produced by immunoSEQ multiplex PCR, yet TCRdb's version contains in-frame clones alone and is incomplete. V, J and clone size derive from that table, while D and trimming were established from the DNA sequence. The table has 150,000 to 200,000 clones, around 85% seen once; the top ten hold 11%.

This receptor was taken from a woman aged 55 to 70 with COVID-19, enrolled during active disease. The chain couples TRBV4-1 to TRBJ1-2; D is unresolved. Specimen: peripheral blood. In nucleotides, the CDR3 is TGCGCCAGCAGCCAAGAAACTTTCTATGGCTACACCTTC. Encoded protein: CASSQETFYGYTF.